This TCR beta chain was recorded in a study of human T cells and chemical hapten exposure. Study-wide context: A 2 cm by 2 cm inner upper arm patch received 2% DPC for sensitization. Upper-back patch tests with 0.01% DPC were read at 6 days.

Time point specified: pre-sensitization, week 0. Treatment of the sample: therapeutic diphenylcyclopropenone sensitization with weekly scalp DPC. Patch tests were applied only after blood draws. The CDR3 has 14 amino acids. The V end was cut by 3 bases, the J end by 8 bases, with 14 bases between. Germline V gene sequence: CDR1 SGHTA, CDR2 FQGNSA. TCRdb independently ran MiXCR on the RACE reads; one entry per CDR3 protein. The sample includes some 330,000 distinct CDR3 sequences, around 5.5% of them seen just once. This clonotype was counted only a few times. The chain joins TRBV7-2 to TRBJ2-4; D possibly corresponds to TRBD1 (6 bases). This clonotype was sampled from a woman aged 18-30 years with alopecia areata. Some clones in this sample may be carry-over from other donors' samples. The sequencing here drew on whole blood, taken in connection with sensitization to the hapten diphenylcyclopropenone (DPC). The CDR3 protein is CASSFKGRGDIQYF. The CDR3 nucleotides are TGTGCCAGCAGCTTTAAGGGCAGGGGAGACATTCAGTACTTC.